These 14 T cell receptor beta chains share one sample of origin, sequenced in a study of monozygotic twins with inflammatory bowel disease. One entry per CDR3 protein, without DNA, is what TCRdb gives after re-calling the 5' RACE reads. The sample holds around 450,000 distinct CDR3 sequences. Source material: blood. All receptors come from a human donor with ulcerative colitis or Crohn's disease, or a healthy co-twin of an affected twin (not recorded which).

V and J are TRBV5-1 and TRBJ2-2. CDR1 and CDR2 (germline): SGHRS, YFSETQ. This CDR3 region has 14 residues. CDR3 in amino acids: CASSLRLLTGELFF.

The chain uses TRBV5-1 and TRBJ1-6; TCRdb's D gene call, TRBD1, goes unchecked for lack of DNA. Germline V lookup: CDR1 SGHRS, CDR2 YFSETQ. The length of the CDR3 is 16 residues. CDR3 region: CASSPDPTGGGSPLHF.

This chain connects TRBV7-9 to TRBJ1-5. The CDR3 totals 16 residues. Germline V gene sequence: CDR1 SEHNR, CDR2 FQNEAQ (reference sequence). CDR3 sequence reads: CASSLGYGRSNQPQHF. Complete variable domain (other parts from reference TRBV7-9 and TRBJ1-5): DTGVSQNPRHKITKRGQNVTFRCDPISEHNRLYWYRQTLGQGPEFLTYFQNEAQLEKSRLLSDRFSAERPKGSFSTLEIQRTEQGDSAMYLCASSLGYGRSNQPQHFGDGTRLSIL.

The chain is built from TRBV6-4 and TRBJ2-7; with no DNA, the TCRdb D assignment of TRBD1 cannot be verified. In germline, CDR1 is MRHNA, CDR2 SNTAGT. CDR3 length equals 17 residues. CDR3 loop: CASRAARGQGASYEQYF.

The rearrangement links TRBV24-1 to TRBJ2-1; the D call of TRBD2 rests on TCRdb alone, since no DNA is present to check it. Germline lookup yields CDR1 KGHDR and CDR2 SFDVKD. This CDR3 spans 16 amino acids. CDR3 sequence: CATSGGLSGTYNEQFF.

The CDR3 region is CASSSVRENNEKLFF. This chain links TRBV27 with TRBJ1-4; TCRdb lists TRBD1, though no DNA is available to test this call. The germline gives CDR1 MNHEY, CDR2 SMNVEV (reference sequence). The CDR3 has 15 amino acids.

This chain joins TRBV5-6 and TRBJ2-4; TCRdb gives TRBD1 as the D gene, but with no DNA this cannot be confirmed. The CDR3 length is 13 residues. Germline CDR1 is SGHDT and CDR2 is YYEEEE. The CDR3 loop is CASSISTEQRQYF.

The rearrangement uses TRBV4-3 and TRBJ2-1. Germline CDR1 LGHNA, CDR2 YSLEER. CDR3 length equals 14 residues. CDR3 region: CASSQEIGHNEQFF.

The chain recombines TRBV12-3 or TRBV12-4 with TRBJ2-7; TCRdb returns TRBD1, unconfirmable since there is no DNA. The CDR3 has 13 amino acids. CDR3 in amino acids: CASSLGGAPVPHF.

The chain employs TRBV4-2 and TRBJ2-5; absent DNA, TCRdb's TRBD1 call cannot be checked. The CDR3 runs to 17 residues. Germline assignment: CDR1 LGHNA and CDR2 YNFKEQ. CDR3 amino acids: CASSQDPAGEVGETQYF.

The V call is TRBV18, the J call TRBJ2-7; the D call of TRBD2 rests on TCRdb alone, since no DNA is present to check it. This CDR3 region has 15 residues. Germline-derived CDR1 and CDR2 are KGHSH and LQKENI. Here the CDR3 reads CASSPPGLRPYEQYF.

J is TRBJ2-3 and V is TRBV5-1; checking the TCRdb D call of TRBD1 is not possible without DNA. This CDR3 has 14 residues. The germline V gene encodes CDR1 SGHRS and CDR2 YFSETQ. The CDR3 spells CASVRGPGTDTQYF.

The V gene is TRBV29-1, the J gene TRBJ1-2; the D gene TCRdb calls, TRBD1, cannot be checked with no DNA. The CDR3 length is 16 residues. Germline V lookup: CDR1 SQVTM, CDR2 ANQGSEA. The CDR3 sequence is CSVEGTGGNLALGYTF.

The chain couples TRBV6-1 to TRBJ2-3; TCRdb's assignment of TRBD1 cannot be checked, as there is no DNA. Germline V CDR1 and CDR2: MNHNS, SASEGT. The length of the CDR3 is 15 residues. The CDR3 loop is CASSGPGQGTDTQYF.